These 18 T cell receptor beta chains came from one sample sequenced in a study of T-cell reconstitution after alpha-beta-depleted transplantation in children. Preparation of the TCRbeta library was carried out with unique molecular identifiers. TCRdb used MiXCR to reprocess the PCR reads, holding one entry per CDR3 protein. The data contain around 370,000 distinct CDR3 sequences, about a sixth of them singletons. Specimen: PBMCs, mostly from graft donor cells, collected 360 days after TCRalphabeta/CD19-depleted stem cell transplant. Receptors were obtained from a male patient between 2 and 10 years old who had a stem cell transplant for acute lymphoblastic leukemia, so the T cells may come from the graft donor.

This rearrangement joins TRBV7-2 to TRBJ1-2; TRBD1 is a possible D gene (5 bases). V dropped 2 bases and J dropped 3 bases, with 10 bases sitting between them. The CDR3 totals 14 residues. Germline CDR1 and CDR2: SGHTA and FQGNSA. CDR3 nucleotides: TGTGCCAGCAGCTTATGGGGGGAAGACTATGGCTACACCTTC. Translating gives CASSLWGEDYGYTF.

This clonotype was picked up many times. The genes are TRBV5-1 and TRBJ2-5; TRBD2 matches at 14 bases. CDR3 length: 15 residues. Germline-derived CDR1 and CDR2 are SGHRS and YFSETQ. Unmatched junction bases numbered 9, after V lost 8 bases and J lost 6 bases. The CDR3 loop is CASYGTSGRRKTQYF. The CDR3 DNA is TGCGCCAGTTATGGGACTAGCGGGAGACGGAAGACCCAGTACTTC.

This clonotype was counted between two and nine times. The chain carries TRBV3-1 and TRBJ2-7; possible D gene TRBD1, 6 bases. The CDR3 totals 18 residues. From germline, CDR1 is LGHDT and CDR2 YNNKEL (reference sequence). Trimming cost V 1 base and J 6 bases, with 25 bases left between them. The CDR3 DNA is TGTGCCAGCAGCCAAGGCCGGAGGACCGGGCTAAAAGGGGGCGAGCAGTACTTC. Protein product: CASSQGRRTGLKGGEQYF.

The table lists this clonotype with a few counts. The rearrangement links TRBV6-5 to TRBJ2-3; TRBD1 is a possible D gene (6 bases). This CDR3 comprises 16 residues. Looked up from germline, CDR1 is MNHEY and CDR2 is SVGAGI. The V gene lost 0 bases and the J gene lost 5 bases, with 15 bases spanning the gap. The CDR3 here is CASSYSKHRAGDTQYF. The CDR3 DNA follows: TGTGCCAGCAGTTACTCGAAACACAGGGCAGGAGATACGCAGTATTTT.

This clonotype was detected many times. This CDR3 is CAISEGTPTDTQYF. CDR3 nucleotide sequence: TGTGCCATCAGTGAGGGGACCCCCACAGATACGCAGTATTTT. V gene TRBV10-3 combines with J gene TRBJ2-3; D assignment may be TRBD1 or TRBD2 (5 bases each). The CDR3 totals 14 residues. The germline V gene has CDR1 ENHRY and CDR2 SYGVKD. V dropped 2 bases and J dropped 2 bases, with 8 bases sitting between them.

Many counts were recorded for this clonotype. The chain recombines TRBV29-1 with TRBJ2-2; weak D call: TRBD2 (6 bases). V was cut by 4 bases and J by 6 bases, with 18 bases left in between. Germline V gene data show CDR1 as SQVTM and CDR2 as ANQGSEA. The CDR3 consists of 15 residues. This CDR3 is CSVGVTSWGAGELFF. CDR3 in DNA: TGCAGCGTTGGGGTTACAAGTTGGGGGGCCGGGGAGCTGTTTTTT.

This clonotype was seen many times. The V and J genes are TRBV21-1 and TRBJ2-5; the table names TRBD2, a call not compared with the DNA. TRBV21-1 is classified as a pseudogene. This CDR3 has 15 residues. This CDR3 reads CASTPGLAAQETQYF. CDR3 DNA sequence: TGTGCCAGCACGCCGGGACTAGCGGCCCAAGAGACCCAGTACTTC.

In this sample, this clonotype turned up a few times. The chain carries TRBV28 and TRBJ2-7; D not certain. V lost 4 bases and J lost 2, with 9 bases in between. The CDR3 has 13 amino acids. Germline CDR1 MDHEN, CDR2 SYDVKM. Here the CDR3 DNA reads TGTGCCAGCAGTTACGGTAACCCCTACGAGCAGTACTTC. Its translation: CASSYGNPYEQYF.

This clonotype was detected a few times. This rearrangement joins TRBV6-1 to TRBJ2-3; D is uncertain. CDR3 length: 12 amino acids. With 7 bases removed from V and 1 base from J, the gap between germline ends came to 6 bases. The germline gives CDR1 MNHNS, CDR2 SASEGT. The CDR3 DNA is TGTGCCAGCATCCTCGGCACAGATACGCAGTATTTT. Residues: CASILGTDTQYF.

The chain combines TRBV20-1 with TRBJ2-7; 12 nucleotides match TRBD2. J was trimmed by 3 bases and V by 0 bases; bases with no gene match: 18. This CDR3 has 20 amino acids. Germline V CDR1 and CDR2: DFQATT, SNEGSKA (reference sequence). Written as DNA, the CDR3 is TGCAGTGCTAGAGATTCAACAGGGACGGCAACTAGCGGGAGGAACTACGAGCAGTACTTC. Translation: CSARDSTGTATSGRNYEQYF.

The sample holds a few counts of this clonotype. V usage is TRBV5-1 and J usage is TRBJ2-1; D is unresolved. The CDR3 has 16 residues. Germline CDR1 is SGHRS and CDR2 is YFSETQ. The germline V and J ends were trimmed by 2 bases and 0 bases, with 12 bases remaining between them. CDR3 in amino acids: CASSFQELGSYNEQFF. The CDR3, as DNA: TGCGCCAGCAGCTTTCAGGAATTAGGCTCCTACAATGAGCAGTTCTTC. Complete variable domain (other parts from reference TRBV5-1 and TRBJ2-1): KAGVTQTPRYLIKTRGQQVTLSCSPISGHRSVSWYQQTPGQGLQFLFEYFSETQRNKGNFPGRFSGRQFSNSRSEMNVSTLELGDSALYLCASSFQELGSYNEQFFGPGTRLTVL.

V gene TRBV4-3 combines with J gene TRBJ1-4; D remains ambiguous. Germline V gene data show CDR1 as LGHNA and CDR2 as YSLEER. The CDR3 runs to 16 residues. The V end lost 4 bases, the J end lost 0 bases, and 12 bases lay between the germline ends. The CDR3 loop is CASSLEWGATNEKLFF. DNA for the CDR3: TGCGCCAGCAGCCTCGAATGGGGAGCAACTAATGAAAAACTGTTTTTT.

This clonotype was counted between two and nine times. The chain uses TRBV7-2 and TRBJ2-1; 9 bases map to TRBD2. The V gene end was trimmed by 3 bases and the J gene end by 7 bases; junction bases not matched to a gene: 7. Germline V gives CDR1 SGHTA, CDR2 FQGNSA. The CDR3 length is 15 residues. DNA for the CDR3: TGTGCCAGCAGCTTTACCGGGACTAGCTATAATGAGCAGTTCTTC. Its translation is CASSFTGTSYNEQFF.

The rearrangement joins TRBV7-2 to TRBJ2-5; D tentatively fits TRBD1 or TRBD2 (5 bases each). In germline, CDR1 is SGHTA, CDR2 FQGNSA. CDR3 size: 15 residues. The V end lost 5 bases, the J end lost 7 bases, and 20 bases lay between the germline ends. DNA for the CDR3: TGTGCCAGCAGCCCCTCGGGGCAGGGCATAGGGACCCAGTACTTC. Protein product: CASSPSGQGIGTQYF.

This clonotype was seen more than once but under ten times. CDR3 protein: CASSPLTSSYGDEQFF. CDR3 DNA sequence: TGTGCCAGCTCACCATTGACTAGCTCCTACGGGGATGAGCAGTTCTTC. The rearrangement uses TRBV18 and TRBJ2-1, with 7 bases fitting TRBD2. This CDR3 comprises 16 residues. After removal of 2 bases from V and 8 bases from J, the junction contained 12 bases not matched to a gene. Germline V gene data show CDR1 as KGHSH and CDR2 as LQKENI.

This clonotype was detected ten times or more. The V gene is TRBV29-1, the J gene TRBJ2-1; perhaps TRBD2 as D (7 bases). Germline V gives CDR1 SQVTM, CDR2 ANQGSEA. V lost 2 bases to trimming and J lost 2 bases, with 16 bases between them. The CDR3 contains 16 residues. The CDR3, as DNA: TGCAGCGTTGAATCGGGGGGACACCAAACCTACAATGAGCAGTTCTTC. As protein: CSVESGGHQTYNEQFF.

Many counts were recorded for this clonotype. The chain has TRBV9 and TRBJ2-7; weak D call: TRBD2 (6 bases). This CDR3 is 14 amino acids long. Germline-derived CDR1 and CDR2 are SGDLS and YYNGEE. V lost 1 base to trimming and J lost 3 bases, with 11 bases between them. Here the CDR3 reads CASSVTSGGYEQYF. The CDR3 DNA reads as TGTGCCAGCAGCGTAACCTCCGGGGGCTACGAGCAGTACTTC. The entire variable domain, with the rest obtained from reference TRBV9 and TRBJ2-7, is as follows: DSGVTQTPKHLITATGQRVTLRCSPRSGDLSVYWYQQSLDQGLQFLIQYYNGEERAKGNILERFSAQQFPDLHSELNLSSLELGDSALYFCASSVTSGGYEQYFGPGTRLTVT.

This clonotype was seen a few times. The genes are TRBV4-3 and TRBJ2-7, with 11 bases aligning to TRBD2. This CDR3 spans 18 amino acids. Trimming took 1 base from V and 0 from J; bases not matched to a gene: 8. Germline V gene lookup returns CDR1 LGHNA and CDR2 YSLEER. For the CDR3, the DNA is TGCGCCAGCAGCCAAGCTAGACTAGCGGGACCGAGCTCCTACGAGCAGTACTTC. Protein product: CASSQARLAGPSSYEQYF.